This is a list of T cell receptor beta chains from one sample in a study of a mutant IDH1 vaccine in newly diagnosed glioma. Sequencing used immunoSEQ multiplex PCR; TCRdb keeps in-frame clones, though not all of them. The table records some 51,000 clones, over 75% of them present only once. These TCRs are of unknown antigen specificity. The material was PBMCs, obtained from a glioma patient whose treatment included an IDH1 peptide vaccine. The receptors shown here come from a man aged 45 to 65 with glioma. CDR3s include the opening cysteine and the closing phenylalanine or tryptophan.

v_call	cdr3_aa
TRBV4-1	CASSPRGDRNTGELFF
TRBV11-2	CASSLARVGDEQFF
TRBV7-2	CASSPNRARGEQFF
TRBV2	CASRGTGGVGGELFF
TRBV2	CASSNYGYTF
TRBV18	CASSPGQGNTEAFF
TRBV20-1	CSARQPYGYTF
TRBV5-3	CARSFRDLNTEAFF
TRBV30	CACRGQATTYEQYF
TRBV5-6	CASSRPGVQETQYF
TRBV4-1	CASSQESQTGYTF
TRBV6-1	CASTPGGGIPTQYF
TRBV18	CASSPEGWGGVNTEAFF
TRBV30	CAWTVSPQSYGYTF
TRBV30	CAWSVRGESKFF
TRBV5-1	CASSLYGTGGNEKLFF